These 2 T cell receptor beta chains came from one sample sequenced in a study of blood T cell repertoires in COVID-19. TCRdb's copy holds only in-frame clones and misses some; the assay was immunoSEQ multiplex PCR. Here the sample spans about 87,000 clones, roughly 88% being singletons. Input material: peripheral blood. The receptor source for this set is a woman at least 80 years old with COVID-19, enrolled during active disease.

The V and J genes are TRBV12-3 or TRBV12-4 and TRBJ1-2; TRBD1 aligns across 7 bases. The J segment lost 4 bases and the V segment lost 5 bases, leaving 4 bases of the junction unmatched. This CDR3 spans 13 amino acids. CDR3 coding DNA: TGTGCCAGCAGTATGAGGGACAGCTATGGCTACACCTTC. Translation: CASSMRDSYGYTF.

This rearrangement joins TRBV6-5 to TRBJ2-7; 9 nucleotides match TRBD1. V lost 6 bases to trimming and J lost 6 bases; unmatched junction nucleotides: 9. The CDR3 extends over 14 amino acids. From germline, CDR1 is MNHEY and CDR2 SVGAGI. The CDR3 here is CASRGTGQSLEQYF. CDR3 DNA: TGTGCCAGCAGAGGGACAGGGCAATCTCTCGAGCAGTACTTC.